The next 13 T cell receptor beta chains were all read from a single sample in a study of blood T cell repertoires in COVID-19. The method was immunoSEQ multiplex PCR; TCRdb's version includes in-frame clones alone and lacks a portion of them. The sample yields approximately 59,000 clones, 80% to 90% seen once. The sequenced material came from peripheral blood. Every receptor here comes from a man older than 75 with acute or convalescent COVID-19.

This clone was seen only once. The chain has TRBV7-8 and TRBJ2-1; 12 bases map to TRBD2. Germline CDR1 reads SGHVS; CDR2 reads FQNEAQ. V shed 1 base, J shed 9 bases, and the junction held 7 bases outside the gene matches. CDR3 length: 16 residues. The CDR3 coding sequence is TGTGCCAGCAGCTTAGGGGCTAGCGGGAGGGGCCGTGAGCAGTTCTTC. Its protein product is CASSLGASGRGREQFF.

The genes are TRBV7-2 and TRBJ1-2; the D gene is possibly TRBD1 (6 bases). From germline, CDR1 is SGHTA and CDR2 FQGNSA. CDR3 size: 17 residues. Trimming removed 1 base at V and 4 bases at J, with 19 bases between. The CDR3 DNA sequence: TGTGCCAGCAGCTTAGACGGGGAACAGGGTTGGGGCTATGGCTACACCTTC. Amino acids: CASSLDGEQGWGYGYTF.

The chain recombines TRBV10-3 with TRBJ2-1; a weak D match, TRBD1 (5 bases). From germline, CDR1 is ENHRY and CDR2 SYGVKD. CDR3 size: 14 residues. The V gene lost 9 bases and the J gene lost 4 bases, with 16 bases spanning the gap. The CDR3, as DNA: TGTGCCATAGCAGGGTCTCAAAGATACAATGAGCAGTTCTTC. The encoded protein is CAIAGSQRYNEQFF.

The V call is TRBV9, the J call TRBJ2-4; 8 bases fit TRBD2. CDR1 is SGDLS, CDR2 YYNGEE, per germline. With V trimmed by 3 bases and J by 3 bases, 8 bases remained unmatched. This CDR3 region has 16 residues. The CDR3 sequence: CASSARGDSNKNIQYF. The CDR3, as DNA: TGTGCCAGCAGCGCGCGGGGGGACTCCAACAAAAACATTCAGTACTTC.

The genes are TRBV15 and TRBJ1-4; a weak D match, TRBD1 (5 bases). The germline V gene encodes CDR1 LNHNV and CDR2 YYDKDF (reference sequence). V was pared by 1 base and J by 6 bases, with 15 bases between. The CDR3 is 16 residues long. The CDR3: CATSRAHGASDEKLFF. The DNA for the CDR3 is TGTGCCACCAGCAGAGCTCATGGGGCAAGCGATGAAAAACTGTTTTTT.

The V call is TRBV28, the J call TRBJ2-7; a weak D match, TRBD1 (5 bases). Trimming pared 6 bases from V and 1 base from J, leaving 10 bases between. The length of the CDR3 is 13 residues. CDR1 and CDR2 from the germline V gene are MDHEN and SYDVKM. CDR3 protein: CASRETASYEQYF. The CDR3 nucleotides read TGTGCCAGCAGAGAGACAGCTTCCTACGAGCAGTACTTC. The full variable domain, rest sourced from reference TRBV28 and TRBJ2-7, is DVKVTQSSRYLVKRTGEKVFLECVQDMDHENMFWYRQDPGLGLRLIYFSYDVKMKEKGDIPEGYSVSREKKERFSLILESASTNQTSMYLCASRETASYEQYFGPGTRLTVT.

J is TRBJ2-4 and V is TRBV2; 8 nucleotides match TRBD1. In germline, CDR1 is SNHLY, CDR2 FYNNEI. J gave up 8 bases and V 6 bases, and 6 bases lay outside the gene matches. The CDR3 is 13 residues long. CDR3 nucleotide sequence: TGTGCCAGCAGGCCGGACAGGGACCACATTCAGTACTTC. Protein product: CASRPDRDHIQYF.

CDR3 DNA: TGTGCCAGCTGGCGACACCTCTCGAGGAACACTGAAGCTTTCTTT. This codes for CASWRHLSRNTEAFF. V and J are TRBV28 and TRBJ1-1; D ambiguous. The CDR3 loop spans 15 amino acids. Trimming left V 8 bases short and J 1 base short, with 17 bases between. Looked up from germline, CDR1 is MDHEN and CDR2 is SYDVKM. The full variable domain, its missing parts supplied by reference TRBV28 and TRBJ1-1, is DVKVTQSSRYLVKRTGEKVFLECVQDMDHENMFWYRQDPGLGLRLIYFSYDVKMKEKGDIPEGYSVSREKKERFSLILESASTNQTSMYLCASWRHLSRNTEAFFGQGTRLTVV.

The V gene is TRBV11-1, the J gene TRBJ1-4, with TRBD1 as a possible D gene (6 bases). Per germline, CDR1 SGHAT and CDR2 FQDESV (reference sequence). The CDR3 length is 12 residues. V was shortened by 2 bases and J by 8 bases, with 6 bases between the two germline ends. Written as DNA, the CDR3 is TGTGCCAGCAGCTTACAGGGGGAAAAACTGTTTTTT. This codes for CASSLQGEKLFF.

This clone appeared once. V gene TRBV19 combines with J gene TRBJ2-5, with TRBD2 identical over 7 bases. The CDR3 runs to 15 residues. J was trimmed by 5 bases and V by 6 bases; bases with no gene match: 12. CDR1 LNHDA and CDR2 SQIVND come from the germline V gene (reference sequence). The CDR3 here is CASSPSGALRETQYF. The CDR3 DNA is TGTGCCAGTAGCCCTAGCGGAGCTCTCCGGGAGACCCAGTACTTC.

V usage is TRBV7-3 and J usage is TRBJ2-2, with a tentative D call TRBD2 (5 bases). CDR1 and CDR2 from the germline V gene are SGHTA and FQGTGA. V was pared by 5 bases and J by 6 bases, with 7 bases between. This CDR3 has 12 residues. CDR3 DNA sequence: TGTGCCAGCAGCCCCGGGGCCGGGGAGCTGTTTTTT. It yields the protein CASSPGAGELFF.

This clone was observed once. The gene calls are TRBV11-3 and TRBJ2-2, with D perhaps matching TRBD2 (6 bases). This CDR3 contains 15 residues. CDR1 is SGHNT and CDR2 is YENEEA in the germline V gene. V lost 5 bases, J lost 5 bases, and 15 bases lay in between. The CDR3 here is CASSPLGGSTGELFF. The DNA for the CDR3 is TGTGCCAGCAGCCCGCTCGGGGGATCGACCGGGGAGCTGTTTTTT.

This clone was counted between two and nine times. The chain uses TRBV19 and TRBJ2-1, with 14 bases that match TRBD2. The CDR3 is 17 residues long. V lost 5 bases to trimming and J lost 4 bases; unmatched junction nucleotides: 7. Per the germline V gene, CDR1 is LNHDA and CDR2 is SQIVND (reference sequence). The CDR3 spells CASSDAGTSGGYNEQFF. The CDR3 DNA sequence: TGTGCCAGTAGTGACGCCGGGACTAGCGGGGGTTACAATGAGCAGTTCTTC.